These 19 T cell receptor beta chains originate from one sample sequenced in a study of pediatric ulcerative colitis. One to two pinch biopsies were taken from the rectum during colonoscopy. Some clones are missing from TCRdb's copy, which holds only in-frame ones; the method was immunoSEQ multiplex PCR. The table includes 15,000 to 20,000 clones, approximately 80% detected once. What was sequenced was gut tissue. These receptors all stem from a boy younger than 18 who was a control in a study of pediatric ulcerative colitis.

The V gene is TRBV4-1, the J gene TRBJ2-2, with TRBD1 matching 7 bases. V gave up 8 bases and J gave up 0 bases; unmatched junction bases: 6. The CDR3 totals 15 residues. Germline values: CDR1 MGHRA, CDR2 YSYEKL. This CDR3 is CASGRGQTNTGELFF. CDR3 nucleotides: TGCGCCAGCGGAAGGGGACAGACGAACACCGGGGAGCTGTTTTTT.

The chain is built from TRBV27 and TRBJ2-2; 7 nucleotides line up with TRBD1. The CDR3 has 15 residues. Germline CDR1 MNHEY, CDR2 SMNVEV (reference sequence). The trim removed 3 bases at V and 6 bases at J, leaving 7 bases unmatched. CDR3 sequence reads: CASSFRDSFSGELFF. The DNA of the CDR3 is TGTGCCAGCAGTTTCCGGGACAGTTTCTCCGGGGAGCTGTTTTTT.

This rearrangement joins TRBV10-1 to TRBJ1-1; D might be TRBD1 (6 bases). There are 14 residues in the CDR3. Trimming pared 5 bases from V and 2 bases from J, leaving 12 bases between. CDR1 and CDR2 (germline): WNHNN, SYGVQD (reference sequence). The CDR3 DNA follows: TGCGCCAGCAGTTTTTCAGGGGAAAACACTGAAGCTTTCTTT. It codes for CASSFSGENTEAFF.

The chain links TRBV6-1 to TRBJ2-6; D is undetermined. V lost 1 base and J 0 bases, leaving 4 bases between the germline ends. The CDR3 spans 15 residues. Germline CDR1 and CDR2: MNHNS and SASEGT. CDR3 in amino acids: CASSEGSSGANVLTF. The CDR3 nucleotides read TGTGCCAGCAGTGAAGGGTCCTCTGGGGCCAACGTCCTGACTTTC.

The chain employs TRBV11-2 and TRBJ2-5; tentative D call: TRBD1 (6 bases). CDR1 is SGHAT, CDR2 FQNNGV, per germline. V was cut by 2 bases and J by 2 bases, with 12 bases left in between. The CDR3 is made up of 15 amino acids. CDR3 sequence reads: CASSLIRTAQETQYF. CDR3 DNA sequence: TGTGCCAGCAGCTTAATAAGGACAGCACAAGAGACCCAGTACTTC.

The rearrangement uses TRBV6-6 and TRBJ2-1; D not resolved. The germline CDR1 and CDR2 sequences are MNHNY and SVGAGI (reference sequence). Trimming pared 1 base from V and 6 bases from J, leaving 16 bases between. The CDR3 is 16 residues long. CDR3 protein: CASSYFDPVAGNEQFF. CDR3 DNA sequence: TGTGCCAGCAGTTACTTCGATCCCGTTGCCGGCAATGAGCAGTTCTTC.

CDR3 sequence: CASLAYWYNEQFF. CDR3 nucleotides: TGTGCCAGCTTGGCTTATTGGTACAATGAGCAGTTCTTC. The chain joins TRBV2 to TRBJ2-1; D is unresolved. The V end lost 8 bases, the J end lost 4 bases, and 12 bases lay between the germline ends. The CDR3 has 13 residues. The germline CDR1 and CDR2 sequences are SNHLY and FYNNEI.

This rearrangement joins TRBV5-4 to TRBJ1-1; D ambiguous. V was trimmed by 0 bases and J by 1 base, leaving 4 bases between them. CDR1 is SGHNT, CDR2 YYREEE, per germline (reference sequence). CDR3 length: 13 residues. CDR3 bases: TGTGCCAGCAGCTTGGGTGGGAACACTGAAGCTTTCTTT. This gives the protein CASSLGGNTEAFF.

The V gene is TRBV28, the J gene TRBJ2-1, with TRBD2 matching 11 bases. This CDR3 has 16 amino acids. V dropped 8 bases and J dropped 3; count of bases not matched to a gene: 9. The germline CDR1 and CDR2 sequences are MDHEN and SYDVKM. The CDR3 DNA follows: TGTGCCAGCGGACTTAGCGGGAGGGGGGACTACAATGAGCAGTTCTTC. It codes for CASGLSGRGDYNEQFF.

Regarding this clone: At the DNA level, this CDR3 is encoded by other sequences in the same sample as well. The rearrangement joins TRBV28 to TRBJ1-5; no reliable D call. CDR3 length: 13 amino acids. V shed 6 bases and J shed 1 base, with 7 bases lying between them. Germline V gene sequence: CDR1 MDHEN, CDR2 SYDVKM. CDR3 residues: CASRGASNQPQHF. The CDR3 coding sequence is TGTGCCAGCAGGGGAGCGAGCAATCAGCCCCAGCATTTT.

DNA of the CDR3: TGTGCCAGCAAAACGGCCGCGGGAGAGAACACAGATACGCAGTATTTT. This encodes CASKTAAGENTDTQYF. The rearrangement joins TRBV2 to TRBJ2-3, with 7 nucleotides matching TRBD2. The germline CDR1 and CDR2 sequences are SNHLY and FYNNEI. V shed 7 bases, J shed 2 bases, and the junction held 12 bases outside the gene matches. The CDR3 contains 16 residues.

The chain recombines TRBV6-6 with TRBJ2-3, with TRBD2 matching over 9 bases. V gave up 8 bases and J gave up 5 bases; unmatched junction bases: 8. Per the germline V gene, CDR1 is MNHNY and CDR2 is SVGAGI (reference sequence). The CDR3 loop spans 14 amino acids. The CDR3 sequence: CASRTSVLGDTQYF. The CDR3 DNA reads TGTGCCAGCCGGACTAGCGTGCTGGGAGATACGCAGTATTTT.

The chain has TRBV7-2 and TRBJ2-3; no reliable D call. In germline, CDR1 is SGHTA, CDR2 FQGNSA. Between the trimmed V and J ends, which lost 6 bases and 0 bases, there was a span of 13 bases. This CDR3 comprises 15 residues. The CDR3 spells CASSPTRLSTDTQYF. The CDR3 coding sequence is TGTGCCAGCAGTCCAACCCGCCTTAGCACAGATACGCAGTATTTT.

This clone was seen more than once but under ten times. This sequence joins TRBV11-2 and TRBJ2-2; D gene ambiguous. The length of the CDR3 is 16 residues. V gave up 5 bases and J gave up 0 bases, with 13 bases separating them. The germline V gene encodes CDR1 SGHAT and CDR2 FQNNGV. Here the CDR3 DNA reads TGTGCCAGCAGCGGACCGTTGCAGGCGAACACCGGGGAGCTGTTTTTT. It codes for CASSGPLQANTGELFF. The full variable domain, completed using reference TRBV11-2 and TRBJ2-2, is EAGVAQSPRYKIIEKRQSVAFWCNPISGHATLYWYQQILGQGPKLLIQFQNNGVVDDSQLPKDRFSAERLKGVDSTLKIQPAKLEDSAVYLCASSGPLQANTGELFFGEGSRLTVL.

In its sample, this clone was seen a few times. The chain links TRBV9 to TRBJ2-5; 9 bases match TRBD2. The germline V gene has CDR1 SGDLS and CDR2 YYNGEE. There are 16 residues in the CDR3. The V gene end was trimmed by 0 bases and the J gene end by 5 bases; junction bases not matched to a gene: 8. In nucleotides, the CDR3 is TGTGCCAGCAGCGTAGCTGCTAGCGGGGCTGTGGAGACCCAGTACTTC. This codes for CASSVAASGAVETQYF.

This chain connects TRBV19 to TRBJ1-5; the D gene is possibly TRBD1 (5 bases). Germline assignment: CDR1 LNHDA and CDR2 SQIVND (reference sequence). The CDR3 extends over 16 amino acids. V was pared by 5 bases and J by 2 bases, with 16 bases between. The CDR3 sequence is CASSLLLREGNQPQHF. DNA for the CDR3: TGTGCCAGTAGTCTGTTACTCAGGGAGGGCAATCAGCCCCAGCATTTT.

The CDR3 is CASHARGDTGELFF. As DNA, the CDR3 is TGTGCCAGCCATGCCAGGGGGGACACCGGGGAGCTGTTTTTT. J is TRBJ2-2 and V is TRBV6-1; TRBD1 is a possible D gene (7 bases). Trimming removed 8 bases at V and 3 bases at J, with 13 bases between. The germline gives CDR1 MNHNS, CDR2 SASEGT. The CDR3 length is 14 residues.

The chain recombines TRBV15 with TRBJ2-5; D gene unclear. The CDR3 is made up of 14 amino acids. V was pared by 0 bases and J by 2 bases, with 7 bases between. Germline-derived CDR1 and CDR2 are LNHNV and YYDKDF (reference sequence). DNA of the CDR3: TGTGCCACCAGCAGAGATAAGTTACAAGAGACCCAGTACTTC. Its translation is CATSRDKLQETQYF. The full variable domain, completed using reference TRBV15 and TRBJ2-5, is DAMVIQNPRYQVTQFGKPVTLSCSQTLNHNVMYWYQQKSSQAPKLLFHYYDKDFNNEADTPDNFQSRRPNTSFCFLDIRSPGLGDTAMYLCATSRDKLQETQYFGPGTRLLVL.

This clone was counted between two and nine times. The chain uses TRBV10-1 and TRBJ1-3; D uncertain. In germline, CDR1 is WNHNN, CDR2 SYGVQD (reference sequence). V shed 11 bases and J shed 0 bases, with 8 bases lying between them. The CDR3 covers 12 residues. The CDR3 region is CAPGCSGNTIYF. In nucleotides, the CDR3 is TGCGCCCCCGGCTGCTCTGGAAACACCATATATTTT.